Only a few counts were recorded for the clone carrying this TCR beta chain. Its antigen is undetermined. The CDR3 covers 14 residues. Germline V gene data show CDR1 as SGHAT and CDR2 as FQNNGV. Germline trimming cut 4 bases from V and 6 bases from J; bases unmatched to any gene: 7. The source of the sample is a study of T cell clonotyping in hematopoietic cell transplantation. The table came from immunoSEQ multiplex PCR; TCRdb's copy has only in-frame clones and leaves some out. The table has 15,000 to 20,000 clones, 70% to 75% seen once; the top ten hold roughly a tenth. Study findings and constraints: Pathologically expanded recipient clonotypes increased progressively from day 30 to day 180 as diversity fell. Few recipient clonotypes overlapped donors; over 95% were de novo at given depth.

J is TRBJ1-2 and V is TRBV11-2, with 8 bases identical to TRBD1. The specimen sequenced was peripheral blood mononuclear cells. The TCR was taken from a woman aged 60-70 years in good health. Some clones in this sample may be carry-over from other donors' samples. The CDR3 DNA sequence: TGTGCCAGCAGCTCCCCGGCGACAGGGGATGGCTACACCTTC. Its translation is CASSSPATGDGYTF.